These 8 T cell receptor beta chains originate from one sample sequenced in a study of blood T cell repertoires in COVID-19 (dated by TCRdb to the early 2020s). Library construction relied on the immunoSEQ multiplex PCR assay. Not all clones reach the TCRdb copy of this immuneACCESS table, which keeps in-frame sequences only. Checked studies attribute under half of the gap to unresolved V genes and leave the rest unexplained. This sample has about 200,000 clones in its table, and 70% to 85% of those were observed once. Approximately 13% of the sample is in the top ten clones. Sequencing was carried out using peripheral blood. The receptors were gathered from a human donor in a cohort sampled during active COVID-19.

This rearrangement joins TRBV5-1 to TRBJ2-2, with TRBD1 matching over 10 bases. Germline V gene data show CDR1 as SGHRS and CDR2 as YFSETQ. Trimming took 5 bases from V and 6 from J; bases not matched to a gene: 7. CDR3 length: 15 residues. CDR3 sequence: CASRGPGQGSGELFF. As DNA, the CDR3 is TGCGCCAGCAGGGGACCGGGACAGGGGTCCGGGGAGCTGTTTTTT.

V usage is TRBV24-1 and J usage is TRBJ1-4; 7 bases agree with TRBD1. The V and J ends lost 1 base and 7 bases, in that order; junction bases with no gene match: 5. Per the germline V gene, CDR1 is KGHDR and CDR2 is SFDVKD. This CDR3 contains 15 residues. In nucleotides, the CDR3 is TGTGCCACCAGTGATTTTATACAGGGGAGTGAAAAACTGTTTTTT. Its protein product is CATSDFIQGSEKLFF.

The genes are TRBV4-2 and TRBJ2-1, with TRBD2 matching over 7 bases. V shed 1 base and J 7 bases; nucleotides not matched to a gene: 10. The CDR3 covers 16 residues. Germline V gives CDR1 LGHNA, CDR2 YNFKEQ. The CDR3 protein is CASSQVGGDLENEQFF. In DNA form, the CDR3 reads TGTGCCAGCAGCCAAGTGGGAGGGGATTTGGAAAATGAGCAGTTCTTC.

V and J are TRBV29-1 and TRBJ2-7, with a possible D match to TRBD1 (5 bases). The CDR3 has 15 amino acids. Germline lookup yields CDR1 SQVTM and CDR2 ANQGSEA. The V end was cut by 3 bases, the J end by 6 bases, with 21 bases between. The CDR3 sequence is CSVDLSGSPTGEQYF. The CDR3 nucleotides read TGCAGCGTTGATCTCTCAGGGTCCCCTACGGGCGAGCAGTACTTC.

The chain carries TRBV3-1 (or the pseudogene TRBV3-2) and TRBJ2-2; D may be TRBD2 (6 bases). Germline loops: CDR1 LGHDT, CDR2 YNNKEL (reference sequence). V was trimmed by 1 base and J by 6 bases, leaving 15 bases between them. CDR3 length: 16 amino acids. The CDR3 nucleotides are TGTGCCAGCAGCCAAGTCGGCGCGGGGAGCGCCGGGGAGCTGTTTTTT. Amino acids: CASSQVGAGSAGELFF.

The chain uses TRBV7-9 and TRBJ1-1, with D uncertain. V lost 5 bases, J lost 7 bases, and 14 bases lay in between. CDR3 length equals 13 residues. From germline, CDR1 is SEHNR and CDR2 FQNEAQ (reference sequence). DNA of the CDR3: TGTGCCAGCAGCCCACTCTTCCAGGATGAAGCTTTCTTT. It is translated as CASSPLFQDEAFF.

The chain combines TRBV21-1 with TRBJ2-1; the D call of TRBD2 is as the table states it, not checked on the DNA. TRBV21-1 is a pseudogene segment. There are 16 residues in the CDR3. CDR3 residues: CASSKRLSPSYNEQFF. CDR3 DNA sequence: TGTGCCAGCAGCAAGCGGCTCTCGCCCTCCTACAATGAGCAGTTCTTC.

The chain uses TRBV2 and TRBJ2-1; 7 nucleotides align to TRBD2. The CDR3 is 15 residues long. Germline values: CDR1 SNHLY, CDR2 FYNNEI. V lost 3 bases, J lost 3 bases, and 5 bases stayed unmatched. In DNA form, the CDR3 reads TGTGCCAGCAGTGAGTCGTGGGAGGGCTACAATGAGCAGTTCTTC. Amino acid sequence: CASSESWEGYNEQFF. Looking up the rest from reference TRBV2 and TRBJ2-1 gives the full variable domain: EPEVTQTPSHQVTQMGQEVILRCVPISNHLYFYWYRQILGQKVEFLVSFYNNEISEKSEIFDDQFSVERPDGSNFTLKIRSTKLEDSAMYFCASSESWEGYNEQFFGPGTRLTVL.